The following is a TCR beta chain sequence with its context. The antigen it binds to is not known. The input lacks base qualities; no much larger clone sits a single base away. The library was built by means of the immunoSEQ multiplex PCR assay. TCRdb stores this immuneACCESS table with in-frame sequences only. Part of the clones is absent; in the studies checked, under half of the shortfall reflects unresolved V genes, and no reason is known for the rest. This sample holds 84,000 or so clones; 85% to 95% were observed only once. The leading ten clones occupy approximately 2.4% of the sample. This entry is derived from a study of T cell changes during pregnancy in multiple sclerosis (dated by TCRdb to the late 2010s). About the study as a whole: The study looked at changes in the T cell repertoire across pregnancy in women with multiple sclerosis.

Compared with germline, V lacks 5 bases and J lacks 5 bases; bases without a gene match: 10. Including cysteine and phenylalanine, the CDR3 has 15 amino acids. The sequence is cut down to CDR3 DNA, 45 bases in frame from base 1. According to the germline V gene, CDR1 reads MDHEN and CDR2 reads SYDVKM. The receptor was derived from a female donor with multiple sclerosis, enrolled in a pregnancy study. The sample here was peripheral blood, taken in the third trimester of pregnancy. This chain joins TRBV28 to TRBJ2-5; 8 bases in the junction line up with TRBD1. The CDR3 reads CASSPRRTGWETQYF. The bases are TGTGCCAGCAGTCCCCGTCGGACAGGGTGGGAGACCCAGTACTTC.